Listed below are T cell receptor beta chains from one sample, sequenced in a study of technical replicates of blood from a handful of donors. Produced via immunoSEQ multiplex PCR; TCRdb's table is partial and in-frame only. The sample lists under 55,000 clones; approximately 94% were seen once. The specimen was T cells isolated from PBMCs. These receptors all come from a human donor in good health. Each CDR3 is given with its conserved first and last residue. The D gene is left open where the match is weak. The size entry is marked missing in some rows and otherwise reads once, few, many or a size class.

clone_size	v_call	d_call	j_call	cdr3_aa	cdr3_nt
NA	TRBV7-9	NA	TRBJ2-7	CASGDRANEQYF	TGTGCCAGCGGTGACAGAGCGAACGAGCAGTACTTC
once	TRBV7-7	NA	TRBJ2-7	CASSLENRPYEQYF	TGTGCTAGCAGCTTAGAAAACAGGCCCTACGAGCAGTACTTC
few	TRBV5-4	TRBD2	TRBJ2-1	CASSAGLAGRVEQFF	TGTGCCAGCAGCGCGGGACTAGCGGGAAGAGTTGAGCAGTTCTTC
NA	TRBV28	NA	TRBJ1-5	CASRTGLNQPQHF	TGTGCCAGTAGGACGGGACTCAATCAGCCCCAGCATTTT
NA	TRBV4-1	NA	TRBJ2-2	CASSQDENPGELFF	TGCGCCAGCAGCCAAGACGAGAATCCCGGGGAGCTGTTTTTT
NA	TRBV9	NA	TRBJ2-7	CASSDGDSPYEQYF	TGTGCCAGCAGCGACGGCGACAGTCCCTACGAGCAGTACTTC
once	TRBV29-1	TRBD1	TRBJ1-2	CSVEDRDSYGYTF	TGCAGCGTTGAAGATAGGGACAGTTATGGCTACACCTTC
NA	TRBV5-4	NA	TRBJ1-2	CASTTLGTGGGYTF	TGTGCCAGCACAACGTTAGGGACGGGGGGCGGCTACACCTTC
NA	TRBV9	TRBD2	TRBJ2-1	CASSVSPSGEYNEQFF	TGTGCCAGCAGCGTGTCCCCTAGCGGGGAATACAATGAGCAGTTCTTC
NA	TRBV5-8	NA	TRBJ1-1	CASSTWRGRDTEAFF	TGTGCCAGCAGCACCTGGCGGGGGCGGGACACTGAAGCTTTCTTT
NA	TRBV11-3	TRBD1	TRBJ1-4	CASSRTGANEKLFF	TGTGCCAGCAGCCGGACAGGGGCTAATGAAAAACTGTTTTTT
NA	TRBV21-1	NA	TRBJ2-2	CASSKSRDRVTGELFF	TGTGCCAGCAGCAAAAGCCGGGACAGGGTCACCGGGGAGCTGTTTTTT
NA	TRBV14	TRBD2	TRBJ2-3	CASSQDQGLAGYTQYF	TGTGCCAGCAGCCAAGATCAGGGCCTAGCGGGATATACGCAGTATTTT
NA	TRBV5-8	TRBD1	TRBJ2-5	CASIFDRGETQYF	TGTGCCAGCATATTCGACAGGGGGGAGACCCAGTACTTC
NA	TRBV11-2	TRBD2	TRBJ2-3	CASSLGAGVGDTQYF	TGTGCCAGCAGCTTAGGAGCGGGAGTAGGAGATACGCAGTATTTT
once	TRBV9	NA	TRBJ2-2	CASTTDSTGELFF	TGTGCCAGCACAACAGACAGCACCGGGGAGCTGTTTTTT
NA	TRBV10-2	TRBD1	TRBJ1-1	CASVLDRAYTEAFF	TGCGCCAGCGTTCTTGACAGGGCATACACTGAAGCTTTCTTT
NA	TRBV6-1	NA	TRBJ2-1	CASVQGISSYNEQFF	TGTGCCAGCGTCCAGGGGATTTCCTCCTACAATGAGCAGTTCTTC
few	TRBV6-4	TRBD2	TRBJ2-3	CASSDGPSGGTDTQYF	TGTGCCAGCAGTGACGGGCCTAGCGGCGGCACAGATACGCAGTATTTT
NA	TRBV5-1	TRBD2	TRBJ2-7	CASSLGLAAGEQYF	TGCGCCAGCAGCTTGGGACTAGCGGCAGGGGAGCAGTACTTC
once	TRBV5-6	TRBD2	TRBJ2-1	CASSLAVSSSGSHHEQFF	TGTGCCAGCAGCTTGGCCGTTAGTTCTAGCGGGAGTCACCATGAGCAGTTCTTC
few	TRBV11-1	TRBD2	TRBJ2-7	CASSPTSGTYEQYF	TGTGCCAGCAGCCCGACTAGCGGTACCTACGAGCAGTACTTC
NA	TRBV27	NA	TRBJ2-1	CASSLAGSYEQFF	TGTGCCAGCAGTTTAGCGGGGAGTTATGAGCAGTTCTTC
NA	TRBV30	TRBD2	TRBJ2-1	CAWSLAGPANEQFF	TGTGCCTGGAGTCTAGCGGGACCCGCCAATGAGCAGTTCTTC
NA	TRBV30	NA	TRBJ2-5	CAWSTPGEARYQETQYF	TGTGCCTGGAGTACACCGGGGGAGGCCAGGTACCAAGAGACCCAGTACTTC
NA	TRBV27	NA	TRBJ1-2	CASSSGGGHYGYTF	TGTGCCAGCAGTTCAGGTGGAGGCCACTATGGCTACACCTTC
NA	TRBV11-3	NA	TRBJ2-5	CASSRLEGQETQYF	TGTGCCAGCAGCCGACTAGAAGGCCAAGAGACCCAGTACTTC
NA	TRBV7-2	TRBD2	TRBJ2-3	CASSKLAGGLGGTDTQYF	TGTGCCAGCAGCAAACTAGCGGGAGGGTTAGGGGGTACAGATACGCAGTATTTT
NA	TRBV9	TRBD2	TRBJ2-1	CASSALAGVYDEQFF	TGTGCCAGCAGCGCCCTAGCGGGAGTTTACGATGAGCAGTTCTTC
NA	TRBV9	TRBD1	TRBJ2-1	CASSTGQGSSYNEQFF	TGTGCCAGCAGCACGGGACAGGGGAGCTCCTACAATGAGCAGTTCTTC
NA	TRBV7-3	NA	TRBJ1-2	CASSYSGADGYTF	TGTGCCAGCAGCTATTCAGGGGCCGATGGCTACACCTTC
NA	TRBV28	NA	TRBJ2-7	CASSRAGRSYEQYF	TGTGCCAGCAGCAGGGCAGGGCGCTCCTACGAGCAGTACTTC
once	TRBV11-1	NA	TRBJ2-7	CASSYGGFYEQYF	TGTGCCAGCAGTTACGGAGGGTTCTACGAGCAGTACTTC
NA	TRBV5-1	TRBD2	TRBJ2-3	CASSSTGGPDTQYF	TGCGCCAGCAGCTCTACGGGAGGGCCAGATACGCAGTATTTT
NA	TRBV28	NA	TRBJ1-1	CASRLSTRSPEAFF	TGTGCCAGCAGACTATCCACGAGGTCCCCTGAAGCTTTCTTT
NA	TRBV9	TRBD1	TRBJ1-2	CASSLGQDYGYTF	TGTGCCAGCAGCTTGGGACAGGACTATGGCTACACCTTC
NA	TRBV7-6	NA	TRBJ2-2	CASSFPEGAGRTGELFF	TGTGCCAGCAGCTTCCCGGAGGGGGCCGGGCGCACCGGGGAGCTGTTTTTT
once	TRBV6-1	NA	TRBJ1-2	CASSEEGNYGYTF	TGTGCCAGCAGTGAAGAGGGGAACTATGGCTACACCTTC
NA	TRBV6-5	TRBD1	TRBJ2-3	CASSYSSRGHGDTQYF	TGTGCCAGCAGTTACTCGAGCAGGGGGCACGGGGATACGCAGTATTTT
NA	TRBV29-1	NA	TRBJ1-1	CSVEERGGKAEAFF	TGCAGCGTTGAAGAACGGGGGGGAAAAGCTGAAGCTTTCTTT
NA	TRBV19	NA	TRBJ1-2	CASSIVNGDYGYTF	TGTGCCAGTAGTATTGTTAACGGGGACTATGGCTACACCTTC
NA	TRBV5-6	NA	TRBJ2-5	CASSLGQYETQYF	TGTGCCAGCAGCTTGGGGCAGTACGAGACCCAGTACTTC
NA	TRBV5-5	TRBD2	TRBJ2-7	CASSLRTSRDEQYF	TGTGCCAGCAGCTTGAGGACTAGCAGGGACGAGCAGTACTTC
NA	TRBV28	NA	TRBJ1-1	CASSLGGRVISGEAFF	TGTGCCAGCAGTTTAGGGGGGAGGGTTATCTCGGGTGAAGCTTTCTTT
NA	TRBV11-3	TRBD1	TRBJ2-1	CASSSTGGSYNEQFF	TGTGCCAGCAGCTCGACAGGGGGCTCCTACAATGAGCAGTTCTTC
NA	TRBV10-3	NA	TRBJ1-1	CAISELAGVTEAFF	TGTGCCATCAGTGAGTTAGCAGGGGTTACTGAAGCTTTCTTT
NA	TRBV7-2	TRBD1	TRBJ1-4	CASSSGQGVISEKLFF	TGTGCCAGCAGCTCGGGACAGGGAGTAATAAGTGAAAAACTGTTTTTT
NA	TRBV5-1	TRBD1	TRBJ2-2	CASRRTGSNTGELFF	TGCGCCAGCAGAAGGACAGGTTCGAACACCGGGGAGCTGTTTTTT
NA	TRBV7-6	NA	TRBJ1-1	CATVRGDTEAFF	TGTGCCACCGTGCGGGGGGACACTGAAGCTTTCTTT
NA	TRBV10-3	NA	TRBJ2-7	CAILSSRYEQYF	TGTGCCATACTTAGCTCCCGCTACGAGCAGTACTTC
NA	TRBV7-8	NA	TRBJ2-7	CASSLAGVYEQYF	TGTGCCAGCAGCTTAGCAGGGGTCTACGAGCAGTACTTC
NA	TRBV27	NA	TRBJ1-5	CASSPRTEGPQHF	TGTGCCAGCAGTCCCAGGACCGAGGGGCCCCAGCATTTT
NA	TRBV5-1	NA	TRBJ2-2	CASSPDITGELFF	TGCGCCAGCAGCCCTGACATAACCGGGGAGCTGTTTTTT
NA	TRBV28	NA	TRBJ1-4	CASRLMGGDHEKLFF	TGTGCCAGCAGGCTCATGGGGGGTGATCACGAAAAACTGTTTTTT
NA	TRBV9	TRBD1	TRBJ2-2	CASSATGRTGELFF	TGTGCCAGCAGCGCGACAGGGAGAACCGGGGAGCTGTTTTTT
NA	TRBV5-1	NA	TRBJ2-2	CASSLAGTANTGELFF	TGCGCCAGCAGCTTGGCCGGAACAGCGAACACCGGGGAGCTGTTTTTT
NA	TRBV4-3	NA	TRBJ2-7	CASSTTNHYEQYF	TGCGCCAGCAGCACGACTAACCACTACGAGCAGTACTTC
NA	TRBV11-1	NA	TRBJ1-3	CASSFTGSGNTIYF	TGTGCCAGCAGCTTTACCGGGTCTGGAAACACCATATATTTT
once	TRBV27	TRBD2	TRBJ2-3	CASSSFSGSYTDTQYF	TGTGCCAGCAGTTCTTTTAGCGGGAGCTACACAGATACGCAGTATTTT
NA	TRBV7-2	TRBD2	TRBJ2-1	CASSTASGPPHEQFF	TGTGCCAGCAGCACCGCTAGCGGCCCCCCGCATGAGCAGTTCTTC